This T cell receptor (beta chain) was recorded in a study of blood T cell repertoires in COVID-19. Overall study context: The United States, Italy and Spain provided the acute and convalescent COVID-19 samples. The analysed material was cDNA or gDNA that came from T cells, B-cell-depleted T cells, or PBMCs.

Germline values: CDR1 SQVTM, CDR2 ANQGSEA. The CDR3 sequence is 13 residues long. Deletions cut 7 bases from V and 6 bases from J, with 16 bases between. How the authors handled the data: Reference gene primer amplification yielded estimated nucleated cell counts. This table comes from immunoSEQ multiplex PCR, and its TCRdb copy is limited to in-frame clones, with some not included. V and J calls and clone size come straight from that table; D and trimming were deduced from the DNA. This sample has around 280,000 clones, with around 85% found just once. Material: peripheral blood. The chain recombines TRBV29-1 with TRBJ2-4, with D perhaps TRBD1 or TRBD2 (6 bases each). The sequence came from a woman aged 30 to 39 who had recovered from COVID-19. CDR3 amino acids: CSGGDTPGNIQYF. The CDR3 DNA follows: TGCAGCGGGGGGGACACGCCCGGAAACATTCAGTACTTC.